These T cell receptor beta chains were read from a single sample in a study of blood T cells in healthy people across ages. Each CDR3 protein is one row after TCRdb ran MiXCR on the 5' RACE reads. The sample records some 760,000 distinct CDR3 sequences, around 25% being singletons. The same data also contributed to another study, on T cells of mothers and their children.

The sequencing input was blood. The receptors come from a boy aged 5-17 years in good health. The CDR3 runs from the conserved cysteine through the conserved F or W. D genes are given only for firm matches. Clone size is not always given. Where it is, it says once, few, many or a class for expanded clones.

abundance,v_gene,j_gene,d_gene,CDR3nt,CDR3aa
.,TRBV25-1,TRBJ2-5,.,TGTGCCAGCAGTGAATTGGGGGGGGCCGGGTTCAATGAGCGGTTCTTC,CASSELGGAGFNERFF
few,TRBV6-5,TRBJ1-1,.,TGTGCCAGCAGTCGTGGTGGAGGTGAAGCTTTCTTT,CASSRGGGEAFF
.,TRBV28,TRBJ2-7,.,TGTGCCAGCACTCTTGCTAGCTCCTACGAGCAGTACTTC,CASTLASSYEQYF
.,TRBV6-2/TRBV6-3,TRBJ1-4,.,TGTGCCAGCAGTTACGTCGGTTCAACTAATGAAAAACTGTTTTTT,CASSYVGSTNEKLFF
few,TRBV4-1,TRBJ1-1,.,TGCGCCAGCAGCCAAGCAACATTCGGGGGCACTGAAGCTTTCTTT,CASSQATFGGTEAFF
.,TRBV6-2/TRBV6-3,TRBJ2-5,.,TGTGCCAGCAGTAAGCAGGCCGGAGCCGAGACCCAGTACTTC,CASSKQAGAETQYF
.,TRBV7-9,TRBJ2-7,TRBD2,TGTGCCAGCAGCGGGGGGGAGCGGGAGGACTACGAGCAGTACTTC,CASSGGEREDYEQYF
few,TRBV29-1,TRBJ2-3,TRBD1,TGCAGCGGAACAGGACAGGTGGGCACAGATACGCAGTATTTT,CSGTGQVGTDTQYF
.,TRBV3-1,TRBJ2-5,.,TGTGCCAGCAGCCAACCCGGGAGAGAGACCCAGTACTTC,CASSQPGRETQYF
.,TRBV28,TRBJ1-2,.,TGTGCCAGCAGTTTCGGGACCCCTTTTGGAGGCTACACCTTC,CASSFGTPFGGYTF
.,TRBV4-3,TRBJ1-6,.,TGCGCCAGCAGCCAAGAGAGTGAGGGTGTGGGGAGCTCCTATAATTCACCCCTCCACTTT,CASSQESEGVGSSYNSPLHF